The next 16 T cell receptor beta chains were all read from a single sample in a study of cytomegalovirus exposure and HLA in healthy donors. The PCR had 60 Vbeta and 13 Jbeta primers. Profiled with immunoSEQ multiplex PCR; TCRdb holds only in-frame clones, not every one. The data contain 190,000 or so clones, about 79% of them singletons. The specimen sequenced was PBMCs. All receptors derive from a boy between 2 and 15 years old in good health and CMV-seronegative.

The gene calls are TRBV27 and TRBJ1-4; 8 nucleotides line up with TRBD1. The junction had 6 bases not matched to a gene; V was cut back by 6 bases and J by 6 bases. The CDR3 totals 14 residues. CDR1 MNHEY and CDR2 SMNVEV come from the germline V gene (reference sequence). The CDR3 here is CASSSGGGDEKLFF. CDR3 in DNA: TGTGCCAGCAGCTCAGGGGGCGGAGATGAAAAACTGTTTTTT.

As for this clone: The sample has other DNA sequences that encode this CDR3 too. This sequence joins TRBV19 and TRBJ1-5; tentatively, D is TRBD1 (5 bases). This CDR3 has 14 residues. The V gene lost 3 bases and the J gene lost 4 bases, with 10 bases spanning the gap. Germline CDR1 and CDR2: LNHDA and SQIVND (reference sequence). The CDR3 protein is CASSIGQGNQPQHF. In nucleotides, the CDR3 is TGTGCCAGTAGTATTGGACAAGGAAATCAGCCCCAGCATTTT.

This clone was seen just once. This chain uses TRBV4-1 with TRBJ1-3; D remains ambiguous. The CDR3 covers 16 residues. Trimming removed 1 base at V and 0 bases at J, with 10 bases between. Germline lookup yields CDR1 MGHRA and CDR2 YSYEKL. Written as DNA, the CDR3 is TGCGCCAGCAGCCAAGTATACAGACCCTCTGGAAACACCATATATTTT. It codes for CASSQVYRPSGNTIYF.

The chain carries TRBV7-9 and TRBJ2-1; 7 bases fit TRBD1. CDR1 is SEHNR and CDR2 is FQNEAQ in the germline V gene (reference sequence). The CDR3 spans 14 residues. The V segment lost 3 bases and the J segment 12 bases; nucleotides outside the gene matches: 11. As DNA, the CDR3 is TGTGCCAGCAGCTTTACAGGGGAAGTCAGTGTGCAGTTCTTC. Translation gives CASSFTGEVSVQFF.

The chain has TRBV18 and TRBJ1-1; D uncertain. Germline V gene data show CDR1 as KGHSH and CDR2 as LQKENI. Trimming took off 3 bases at V and 5 bases at J, with 7 bases between the two ends. The CDR3 runs 12 residues. DNA for the CDR3: TGTGCCAGCTCACCGATCCGGACTGAAGCTTTCTTT. Amino acids: CASSPIRTEAFF.

The chain has TRBV12-5 and TRBJ1-1, with D tentatively TRBD1 (6 bases). Germline loops: CDR1 LGHNT, CDR2 FRNRAP. Deletions cut 1 base from V and 5 bases from J, with 11 bases between. CDR3 length: 14 amino acids. The CDR3 DNA reads as TGTGCTAGTGGTTTGGAGGGGGACCGTACTGAAGCTTTCTTT. This translates into CASGLEGDRTEAFF.

This chain uses TRBV6-5 with TRBJ2-1; weak D call: TRBD1 (5 bases). The germline gives CDR1 MNHEY, CDR2 SVGAGI. The CDR3 covers 15 residues. With 5 bases removed from V and 2 bases from J, the gap between germline ends came to 13 bases. CDR3 bases: TGTGCCAGCAGTAAAGGTACAGGACCCTACAATGAGCAGTTCTTC. Its translation is CASSKGTGPYNEQFF.

The chain is built from TRBV4-3 and TRBJ2-7, with TRBD1 matching over 12 bases. V dropped 1 base and J dropped 7; count of bases not matched to a gene: 8. From germline, CDR1 is LGHNA and CDR2 YSLEER. The length of the CDR3 is 16 residues. The CDR3 loop reads CASSQVPGQGAREQYF. CDR3 DNA: TGCGCCAGCAGCCAAGTCCCGGGACAGGGGGCGCGTGAGCAGTACTTC.

About this clone itself: Compared with germline, one end of the junction differs, possibly owing to a read error. The chain combines TRBV7-7 with TRBJ1-1; D gene ambiguous. Per germline, CDR1 SSHAT and CDR2 FNYEAQ (reference sequence). The CDR3 runs 13 residues. This chain's CDR3 is CASSASAGTEAFF. CDR3 nucleotides: TGTGCTAGCAGCGCCTCGGCGGGGACTGAAGCTTTCTTT. Filled out from reference TRBV7-7 and TRBJ1-1, the complete variable domain reads GAGVSQSPRYKVTKRGQDVTLRCDPISSHATLYWYQQALGQGPEFLTYFNYEAQPDKSGLPSDRFSAERPEGSISTLTIQRTEQRDSAMYRCASSASAGTEAFFGQGTRLTVV.

CDR3 coding DNA: TGTGCCAGTAGTATAGGATGGGCAGGGCAATTCTACAATGAGCAGTTCTTC. Translated, it gives CASSIGWAGQFYNEQFF. V is TRBV19 and J is TRBJ2-1, with a possible D match to TRBD1 (5 bases). CDR3 length: 17 amino acids. CDR1 is LNHDA and CDR2 is SQIVND in the germline V gene (reference sequence). Deletions cut 1 base from V and 3 bases from J, with 16 bases between. Supplemented by reference TRBV19 and TRBJ2-1, the full variable domain reads DGGITQSPKYLFRKEGQNVTLSCEQNLNHDAMYWYRQDPGQGLRLIYYSQIVNDFQKGDIAEGYSVSREKKESFPLTVTSAQKNPTAFYLCASSIGWAGQFYNEQFFGPGTRLTVL.

The V gene is TRBV5-1, the J gene TRBJ2-5; 9 bases align to TRBD2. The V segment lost 4 bases and the J segment 2 bases; nucleotides outside the gene matches: 15. There are 18 residues in the CDR3. CDR1 and CDR2 (germline): SGHRS, YFSETQ. The CDR3 sequence: CASSRAPGSGGKQETQYF. Here the CDR3 DNA reads TGCGCCAGCAGCCGGGCCCCAGGTAGCGGGGGCAAACAAGAGACCCAGTACTTC. The variable domain in full, with the rest retrieved from reference TRBV5-1 and TRBJ2-5, is KAGVTQTPRYLIKTRGQQVTLSCSPISGHRSVSWYQQTPGQGLQFLFEYFSETQRNKGNFPGRFSGRQFSNSRSEMNVSTLELGDSALYLCASSRAPGSGGKQETQYFGPGTRLLVL.

This clone was detected only once. The chain combines TRBV6-5 with TRBJ2-2, with a weak D call TRBD1 (6 bases). Germline CDR1 MNHEY, CDR2 SVGAGI. Between the trimmed V and J ends, which lost 2 bases and 2 bases, there was a span of 12 bases. This CDR3 spans 16 amino acids. The CDR3 sequence is CASSYEGQINTGELFF. The CDR3 nucleotides read TGTGCCAGCAGTTACGAGGGACAAATAAACACCGGGGAGCTGTTTTTT.

This clone was counted only a few times. The CDR3 loop reads CSAPTGGGYTF. For the CDR3, the DNA is TGCAGTGCTCCGACAGGGGGTGGCTACACCTTC. This chain joins TRBV20-1 and TRBJ1-2; 9 nucleotides line up with TRBD1. The CDR3 contains 11 residues. Germline CDR1 DFQATT, CDR2 SNEGSKA (reference sequence). The V and J ends lost 5 bases and 7 bases, in that order; junction bases with no gene match: 2.

The chain couples TRBV4-1 to TRBJ1-6, with D possibly being TRBD1 (6 bases). Germline CDR1 and CDR2: MGHRA and YSYEKL. The CDR3 contains 21 residues. The V and J ends lost 4 bases and 5 bases respectively, with 30 bases between them. The CDR3 sequence is CASSRGWGTGQKDMNNSPLHF. CDR3 nucleotides: TGCGCCAGCAGCCGCGGGTGGGGCACCGGACAGAAGGATATGAATAATTCACCCCTCCACTTT.

The sample holds a few counts of this clone. V gene TRBV27 combines with J gene TRBJ1-2; the D is unclear. V was pared by 8 bases and J by 1 base, with 14 bases between. Per the germline V gene, CDR1 is MNHEY and CDR2 is SMNVEV (reference sequence). This CDR3 is built from 14 residues. CDR3 amino acids: CASRASPVNYGYTF. CDR3 coding DNA: TGTGCCAGCCGCGCTTCTCCGGTTAACTATGGCTACACCTTC.

CDR3 amino acids: CASKTRLSGNTIYF. CDR3 in DNA: TGTGCCAGCAAAACCAGGCTTTCTGGAAACACCATATATTTT. V is TRBV7-9 and J is TRBJ1-3; D remains ambiguous. Germline V CDR1 and CDR2: SEHNR, FQNEAQ (reference sequence). V gave up 7 bases and J gave up 1 base, with 11 bases separating them. This CDR3 has 14 residues.